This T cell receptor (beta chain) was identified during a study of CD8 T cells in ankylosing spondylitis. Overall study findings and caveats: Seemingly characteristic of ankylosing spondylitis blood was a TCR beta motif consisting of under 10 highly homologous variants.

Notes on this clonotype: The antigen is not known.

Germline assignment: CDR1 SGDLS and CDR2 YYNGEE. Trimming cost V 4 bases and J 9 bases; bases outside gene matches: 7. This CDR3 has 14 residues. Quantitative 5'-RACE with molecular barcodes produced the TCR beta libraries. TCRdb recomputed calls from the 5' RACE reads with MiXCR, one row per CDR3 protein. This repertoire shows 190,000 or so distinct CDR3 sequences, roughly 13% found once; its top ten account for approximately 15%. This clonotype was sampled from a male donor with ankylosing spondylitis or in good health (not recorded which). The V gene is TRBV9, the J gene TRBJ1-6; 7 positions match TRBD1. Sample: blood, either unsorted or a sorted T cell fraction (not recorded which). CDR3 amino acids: CASSTDREGSPLHF. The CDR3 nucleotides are TGTGCCAGCAGCACAGACAGGGAAGGTTCACCCCTCCACTTT.